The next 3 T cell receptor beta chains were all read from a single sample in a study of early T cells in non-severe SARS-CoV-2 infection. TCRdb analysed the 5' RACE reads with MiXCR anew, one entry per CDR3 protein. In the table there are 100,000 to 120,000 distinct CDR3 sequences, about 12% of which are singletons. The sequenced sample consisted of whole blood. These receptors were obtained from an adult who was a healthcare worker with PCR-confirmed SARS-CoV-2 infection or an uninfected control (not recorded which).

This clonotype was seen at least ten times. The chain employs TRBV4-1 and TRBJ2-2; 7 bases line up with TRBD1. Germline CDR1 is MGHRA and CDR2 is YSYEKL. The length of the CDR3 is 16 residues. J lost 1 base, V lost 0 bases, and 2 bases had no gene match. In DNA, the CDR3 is TGCGCCAGCAGCCAAGATGGGACAGTGAACACCGGGGAGCTGTTTTTT. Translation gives CASSQDGTVNTGELFF.

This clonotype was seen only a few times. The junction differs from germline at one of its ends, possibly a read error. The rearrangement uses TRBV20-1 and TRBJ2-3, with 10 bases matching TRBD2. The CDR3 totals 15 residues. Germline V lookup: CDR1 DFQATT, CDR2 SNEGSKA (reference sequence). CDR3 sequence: CSARESSGGALTQYF. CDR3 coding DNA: TGCAGTGCTCGAGAGTCTAGCGGGGGCGCCTTGACGCAGTATTTT.

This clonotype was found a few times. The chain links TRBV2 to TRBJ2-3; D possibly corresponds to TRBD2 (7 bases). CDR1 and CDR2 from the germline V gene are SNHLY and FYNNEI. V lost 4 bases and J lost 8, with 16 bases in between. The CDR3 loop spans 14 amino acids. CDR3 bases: TGTGCCAGCAGTGGTGGGGGGGGCCCCGGTACGCAGTATTTT. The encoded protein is CASSGGGGPGTQYF.